The clone carrying this T cell receptor beta chain was counted a single time. Trimming left V 2 bases short and J 5 bases short, with 9 bases between. The germline V gene encodes CDR1 SNHLY and CDR2 FYNNEI. The CDR3 has 13 residues. This sample was taken from a study of control samples from healthy donors and cancer patients. Sequenced by immunoSEQ multiplex PCR; TCRdb stores in-frame clones only, minus some. The data hold 75,000 to 90,000 clones, with 75% to 90% observed a single time. This TCR derives from a man aged 45-65 years in good health. The V and J genes are TRBV2 and TRBJ1-1, with D unresolved. The sample taken for sequencing was blood. The CDR3 is CASSEWRETEAFF. The DNA for the CDR3 is TGTGCCAGCAGTGAATGGAGGGAAACTGAAGCTTTCTTT.